These 9 T cell receptor beta chains originate from one sample sequenced in a study of tumor-infiltrating lymphocytes in primary liver carcinoma. Starting material of 400 to 600 ng total RNA yielded TCR beta cDNA via a constant-region primer. The TCR beta library was amplified through three nested multiplex PCR rounds in a modified ARM-PCR procedure. TRBV1-TRBV30 forward primers paired with a C-beta reverse primer drove the first two PCR rounds, 10 cycles each. TCRdb re-derived calls from the multiplex PCR reads in MiXCR, one entry per CDR3 protein. The sample lists 99,000 or so distinct CDR3 sequences, roughly 80% seen once, with about a fifth in the top ten. Joint extraction of RNA and DNA used roughly 20-33 mg of bulk tissue that was unsorted. The sequenced material came from liver tumor tissue from sampling region 3. Sample subset: tumor region T3, left-lateral pole. The receptors come from a man aged 35 to 55 with primary liver carcinoma and hepatitis B virus infection.

This clonotype was counted a few times. At one end, the junction sequence differs from germline, possibly due to a read error. The chain carries TRBV7-7 and TRBJ2-1, with TRBD2 matching 13 bases. This CDR3 comprises 18 residues. Germline assignment: CDR1 SSHAT and CDR2 FNYEAQ (reference sequence). In DNA, the CDR3 is TGTGCTAGCAGCTTTCCCCGCTTCTACGGACTAGCGGGAGATGAGCAGTTCTTC. Translated: CASSFPRFYGLAGDEQFF. Based on the CDR3 plus reference TRBV7-7 and TRBJ2-1, the full variable domain is GAGVSQSPRYKVTKRGQDVTLRCDPISSHATLYWYQQALGQGPEFLTYFNYEAQPDKSGLPSDRFSAERPEGSISTLTIQRTEQRDSAMYRCASSFPRFYGLAGDEQFFGPGTRLTVL.

Comments on this clonotype: Mismatch with germline at one junction end may stem from a read error. CDR3 sequence reads: CASSQGGQGARGYTF. CDR3 in DNA: TGTGCCAGCAGCCAAGGGGGACAGGGGGCGCGGGGCTACACCTTC. The genes are TRBV4-1 and TRBJ1-2; 12 nucleotides match TRBD1. Germline CDR1 reads MGHRA; CDR2 reads YSYEKL. CDR3 length: 15 residues.

In regard to this clonotype: An end of the junction differs from the germline gene, which may be a read error. This chain connects TRBV11-3 to TRBJ1-5; D is perhaps TRBD1 (5 bases). This CDR3 is built from 15 residues. Germline lookup yields CDR1 SGHNT and CDR2 YENEEA. CDR3 amino acids: CAISLDLGVAQSQHF. CDR3 in DNA: TGTGCTATCAGCTTAGATCTGGGGGTGGCTCAGTCCCAGCATTTT.

This clonotype was seen a single time. The CDR3 region is CAIMGRSHRLNTEAFF. Here the CDR3 DNA reads TGTGCCATCATGGGGAGGTCACATAGGTTGAACACTGAAGCTTTCTTT. The V gene is TRBV10-3, the J gene TRBJ1-1, with D unclear. Germline V gene lookup returns CDR1 ENHRY and CDR2 SYGVKD. Trimming stripped 7 bases from V and 0 bases from J, with 18 bases between. The CDR3 loop spans 16 amino acids.

The V and J genes are TRBV7-2 and TRBJ1-1; 9 nucleotides agree with TRBD1. This CDR3 comprises 14 residues. Germline V CDR1 and CDR2: SGHTA, FQGNSA. The V segment lost 3 bases and the J segment 4 bases; nucleotides outside the gene matches: 3. The CDR3, as DNA: TGTGCCAGCAGCTTCGGGACAGGGTTCACTGAAGCTTTCTTT. As protein: CASSFGTGFTEAFF. Drawing the rest from reference TRBV7-2 and TRBJ1-1, the complete variable domain is GAGVSQSPSNKVTEKGKDVELRCDPISGHTALYWYRQSLGQGLEFLIYFQGNSAPDKSGLPSDRFSAERTGGSVSTLTIQRTQQEDSAVYLCASSFGTGFTEAFFGQGTRLTVV.

About this clonotype itself: No conserved phenylalanine or tryptophan is present at the end of the CDR3, so a read error is the likely explanation. The chain employs TRBV29-1 and TRBJ2-2, with unresolved D. The CDR3 length is 15 residues. V was clipped by 4 bases and J by 0 bases, with 12 bases between them. Looked up from germline, CDR1 is SQVTM and CDR2 is ANQGSEA. In DNA, the CDR3 is TGCAGCGTTGGGGCTAACGCGGCGAACACCGGGGAGCTGTTTTAT. Encoded protein: CSVGANAANTGELFY.

This clonotype appeared a single time. At one end, the junction sequence differs from germline, possibly due to a read error. The J gene is TRBJ2-7, the V gene TRBV4-2; 16 positions match TRBD2. Germline lookup yields CDR1 LGHNA and CDR2 YNFKEQ. This CDR3 has 16 residues. Here the CDR3 reads CASSQAGTSGRDEHYF. CDR3 nucleotide sequence: TGTGCCAGCAGCCAGGCAGGGACTAGCGGGAGGGACGAGCATTACTTC.

The chain is built from TRBV20-1 and TRBJ2-1; TRBD2 matches 10 bases. Looked up from germline, CDR1 is DFQATT and CDR2 is SNEGSKA (reference sequence). V lost 4 bases and J lost 3; bases outside the gene matches: 3. The CDR3 totals 14 residues. CDR3 region: CSAKGTSDYNEQFF. CDR3 nucleotide sequence: TGCAGTGCTAAAGGGACTAGCGACTACAATGAGCAGTTCTTC.

Worth noting for this clonotype: The junction does not match germline at one end; this may be a read error. The genes are TRBV28 and TRBJ2-4; tentatively, D is TRBD1 (5 bases). This CDR3 region has 14 residues. The germline V gene has CDR1 MDHEN and CDR2 SYDVKM. For the CDR3, the DNA is TGTGTCAGCAGTGGGGCGGTGGACAAAAACATTCAGTACTTC. Translating gives CVSSGAVDKNIQYF.